The 8 T cell receptor beta chains reported below all come from one sample, sequenced in a study of cytomegalovirus exposure and HLA in healthy donors listed by TCRdb under 2017. Libraries came from the immunoSEQ multiplex PCR assay. A mixture of 60 forward primers for TCR Vbeta segments and 13 reverse primers for TCR Jbeta segments was used in the multiplex PCR. In its TCRdb copy, this immuneACCESS table keeps in-frame sequences only and misses some clones. Where compared with another copy, unresolved V genes explain less than half of these, and the others have no known cause. The sample has around 150,000 clones on record, approximately 72% of them singletons. Of the sample, approximately 6.5% is held by the ten largest clones. The source material was PBMCs. The receptors here all came from a woman in her sixties or seventies in good health and CMV-seronegative.

V and J are TRBV28 and TRBJ1-2; D call uncertain. CDR1 is MDHEN, CDR2 SYDVKM, per germline. The V gene lost 7 bases and the J gene lost 5 bases, with 14 bases spanning the gap. The CDR3 runs 13 residues. In DNA, the CDR3 is TGTGCCAGCACCATTAACCGGGTATATGGCTACACCTTC. Its protein is CASTINRVYGYTF.

V gene TRBV7-9 combines with J gene TRBJ2-2, with TRBD1 matching over 9 bases. Germline CDR1 reads SEHNR; CDR2 reads FQNEAQ (reference sequence). The CDR3 totals 15 residues. V lost 5 bases and J lost 5; bases outside the gene matches: 6. The CDR3 region is CASSKDRGWTGELFF. CDR3 DNA: TGTGCCAGCAGCAAGGACAGGGGTTGGACCGGGGAGCTGTTTTTT.

The chain uses TRBV4-3 and TRBJ2-2, with TRBD2 as a possible D gene (5 bases). The CDR3 runs to 16 residues. Germline lookup yields CDR1 LGHNA and CDR2 YSLEER. Between the trimmed V and J ends, which lost 0 bases and 1 base, there was a span of 9 bases. CDR3 nucleotides: TGCGCCAGCAGCCAAGACAGACTACTGAACACCGGGGAGCTGTTTTTT. Its protein is CASSQDRLLNTGELFF.

A note on this clone: The sample contains more than one DNA sequence encoding this CDR3. V is TRBV5-6 and J is TRBJ2-3; 9 bases are shared with TRBD2. Germline V gene lookup returns CDR1 SGHDT and CDR2 YYEEEE. The V segment lost 4 bases and the J segment 2 bases; nucleotides outside the gene matches: 8. The CDR3 contains 16 residues. CDR3 sequence: CASSLERGASTDTQYF. As DNA, the CDR3 is TGTGCCAGCAGCCTAGAGCGGGGGGCCTCCACAGATACGCAGTATTTT.

The V gene is TRBV28, the J gene TRBJ1-3; D is unresolved. The CDR3 consists of 15 residues. Trimming shortened V by 7 bases and J by 0 bases, and 13 bases separated the two germline ends. Germline CDR1 and CDR2: MDHEN and SYDVKM. CDR3 in DNA: TGTGCCAGCAACCGACAATCCAGCTCTGGAAACACCATATATTTT. Translating it yields CASNRQSSSGNTIYF.

This chain uses TRBV28 with TRBJ2-1, with D maybe TRBD2 (6 bases). Germline loops: CDR1 MDHEN, CDR2 SYDVKM. The CDR3 has 14 residues. Deletions cut 3 bases from V and 5 bases from J, with 11 bases between. The CDR3: CASSLLRGDNEQFF. The CDR3 region has the DNA TGTGCCAGCAGTTTGCTGCGGGGCGACAATGAGCAGTTCTTC.

The chain links TRBV7-9 to TRBJ2-1; TRBD2 matches 8 bases. This CDR3 is 19 amino acids long. V gave up 4 bases and J gave up 0 bases; unmatched junction bases: 14. Per the germline V gene, CDR1 is SEHNR and CDR2 is FQNEAQ (reference sequence). The CDR3, as DNA: TGTGCCAGCAGCTCTCGAACCCGGGGGGGAGTTGGCTCCTACAATGAGCAGTTCTTC. Residues: CASSSRTRGGVGSYNEQFF. The full variable domain, in which reference TRBV7-9 and TRBJ2-1 provide the parts outside the CDR3, is DTGVSQNPRHKITKRGQNVTFRCDPISEHNRLYWYRQTLGQGPEFLTYFQNEAQLEKSRLLSDRFSAERPKGSFSTLEIQRTEQGDSAMYLCASSSRTRGGVGSYNEQFFGPGTRLTVL.

The chain links TRBV9 to TRBJ2-3; 7 positions match TRBD2. V was pared by 5 bases and J by 6 bases, with 12 bases of the junction left unmatched. Germline CDR1 and CDR2: SGDLS and YYNGEE. The CDR3 spans 15 residues. This CDR3 reads CASSSREGKSDTQYF. CDR3 nucleotide sequence: TGTGCCAGCAGTTCCAGGGAGGGTAAATCGGATACGCAGTATTTT.